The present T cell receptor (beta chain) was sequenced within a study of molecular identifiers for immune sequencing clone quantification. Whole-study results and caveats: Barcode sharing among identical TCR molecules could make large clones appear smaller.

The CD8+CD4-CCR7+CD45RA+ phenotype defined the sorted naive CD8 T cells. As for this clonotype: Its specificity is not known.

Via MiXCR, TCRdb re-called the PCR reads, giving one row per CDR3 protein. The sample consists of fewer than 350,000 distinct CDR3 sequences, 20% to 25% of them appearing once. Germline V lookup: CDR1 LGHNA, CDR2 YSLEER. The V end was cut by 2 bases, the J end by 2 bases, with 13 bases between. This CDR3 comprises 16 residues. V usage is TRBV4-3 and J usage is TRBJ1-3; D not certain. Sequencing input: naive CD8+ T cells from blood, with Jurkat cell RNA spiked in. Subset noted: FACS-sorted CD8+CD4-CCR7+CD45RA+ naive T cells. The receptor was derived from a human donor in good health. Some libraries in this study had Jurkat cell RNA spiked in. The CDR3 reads CASSQQSSLAGNTIYF. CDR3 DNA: TGCGCCAGCAGCCAACAAAGTTCCCTGGCTGGAAACACCATATATTTT.